The 32 T cell receptor beta chains listed next were all sequenced from one sample in a study of cytomegalovirus exposure and HLA in healthy donors. The protocol was immunoSEQ multiplex PCR, while the TCRdb copy is restricted to in-frame clones and leaves out a portion. The table includes about 400,000 clones, 86% detected once. The sequenced sample consisted of PBMCs. Receptors were obtained from a young woman in good health and CMV-seronegative.

This clone was detected only once. The chain links TRBV5-1 to TRBJ1-2, with TRBD1 matching 7 bases. The CDR3 spans 14 residues. The junction had 6 bases not matched to a gene; V was cut back by 4 bases and J by 3 bases. Per germline, CDR1 SGHRS and CDR2 YFSETQ. Here the CDR3 DNA reads TGCGCCAGCAGCACCGCCCAGGGGGACTATGGCTACACCTTC. Amino acid sequence: CASSTAQGDYGYTF.

The J gene is TRBJ2-7, the V gene TRBV2, with TRBD1 as a possible D gene (6 bases). Germline CDR1 is SNHLY and CDR2 is FYNNEI. V was pared by 5 bases and J by 5 bases, with 22 bases between. The CDR3 runs to 16 residues. For the CDR3, the DNA is TGTGCCAGCAGTAAAACCATTCCGGGACACCAAGACGAGCAGTACTTC. This translates into CASSKTIPGHQDEQYF.

This clone was seen a few times. CDR3 in DNA: TGTGCCAGCAGTTTAATGGGGGGCTACGAGCAGTACTTC. Translation: CASSLMGGYEQYF. The V gene is TRBV28, the J gene TRBJ2-7; a possible D gene is TRBD2 (6 bases). CDR3 length: 13 residues. Germline CDR1 reads MDHEN; CDR2 reads SYDVKM. Trimming shortened V by 2 bases and J by 3 bases, and 8 bases separated the two germline ends.

V usage is TRBV9 and J usage is TRBJ1-2, with 7 bases lining up with TRBD1. Germline V gene data show CDR1 as SGDLS and CDR2 as YYNGEE. V was pared by 4 bases and J by 0 bases, with 6 bases of the junction left unmatched. CDR3 length equals 15 residues. The CDR3 is CASSPEGGSNYGYTF. CDR3 bases: TGTGCCAGCAGCCCGGAAGGGGGCTCTAACTATGGCTACACCTTC.

This clone was seen only once. The chain couples TRBV10-3 to TRBJ2-7; 14 bases agree with TRBD2. CDR1 ENHRY and CDR2 SYGVKD come from the germline V gene. The V gene end was trimmed by 4 bases and the J gene end by 0 bases; junction bases not matched to a gene: 2. This CDR3 has 16 residues. The chain's CDR3 is CAISGTSGRSSYEQYF. The CDR3 nucleotides are TGTGCCATCAGTGGGACTAGCGGGAGGAGCTCCTACGAGCAGTACTTC.

The chain couples TRBV18 to TRBJ2-5, with TRBD1 matching 9 bases. The CDR3 loop spans 17 amino acids. Germline-derived CDR1 and CDR2 are KGHSH and LQKENI. Germline trimming cut 1 base from V and 3 bases from J; bases unmatched to any gene: 9. The chain's CDR3 is CASSPRTGVSVEETQYF. CDR3 bases: TGTGCCAGCTCACCACGGACAGGGGTTTCCGTCGAAGAGACCCAGTACTTC.

The rearrangement uses TRBV6-6 and TRBJ1-1; the match to TRBD1 covers 9 bases. V was pared by 7 bases and J by 11 bases, with 8 bases of the junction left unmatched. This CDR3 has 12 residues. Germline CDR1 is MNHNY and CDR2 is SVGAGI (reference sequence). The CDR3 here is CASTEAGTGAFF. CDR3 in DNA: TGTGCCAGCACCGAAGCGGGGACAGGGGCTTTCTTT.

V is TRBV4-1 and J is TRBJ2-2, with a possible D match to TRBD1 (6 bases). Germline V gene sequence: CDR1 MGHRA, CDR2 YSYEKL. The ends were cut back, 4 bases at V and 7 bases at J, with 22 bases in the middle. This CDR3 is 17 amino acids long. The CDR3 sequence is CASSPGPLEQGNGELFF. CDR3 nucleotide sequence: TGCGCCAGCAGCCCGGGCCCCCTTGAACAGGGAAACGGGGAGCTGTTTTTT.

This sequence joins TRBV7-9 and TRBJ2-7; TRBD1 matches 8 bases. There are 14 residues in the CDR3. Germline lookup yields CDR1 SEHNR and CDR2 FQNEAQ (reference sequence). The V gene end was trimmed by 5 bases and the J gene end by 3 bases; junction bases not matched to a gene: 6. The CDR3 bases are TGTGCCAGCAGCCCGTCGGGACAGGACTACGAGCAGTACTTC. Translating gives CASSPSGQDYEQYF.

This chain connects TRBV19 to TRBJ1-1, with TRBD1 matching over 8 bases. The CDR3 totals 17 residues. Germline CDR1 and CDR2: LNHDA and SQIVND (reference sequence). V dropped 7 bases and J dropped 0; count of bases not matched to a gene: 13. This chain's CDR3 is CASTPRRRGLLNTEAFF. In nucleotides, the CDR3 is TGTGCCAGTACCCCACGGCGCAGGGGGCTGTTGAACACTGAAGCTTTCTTT.

This chain uses TRBV6-1 with TRBJ1-2; 7 bases line up with TRBD1. CDR1 is MNHNS and CDR2 is SASEGT in the germline V gene. The CDR3 sequence is 14 residues long. Trimming took 5 bases from V and 5 from J; bases not matched to a gene: 8. The CDR3 spells CASSTGTDVYGYTF. DNA of the CDR3: TGTGCCAGCAGTACCGGGACAGATGTTTATGGCTACACCTTC.

This clone was counted a single time. V and J are TRBV13 and TRBJ2-2; 13 positions agree with TRBD2. The V segment lost 6 bases and the J segment 1 base; nucleotides outside the gene matches: 5. This CDR3 is 17 amino acids long. CDR1 PRHDT and CDR2 FYEKMQ come from the germline V gene (reference sequence). CDR3 sequence reads: CASRWGLAGLNTGELFF. CDR3 coding DNA: TGTGCCAGCAGGTGGGGACTAGCGGGGTTGAACACCGGGGAGCTGTTTTTT. Looking up the rest from reference TRBV13 and TRBJ2-2 gives the full variable domain: AAGVIQSPRHLIKEKRETATLKCYPIPRHDTVYWYQQGPGQDPQFLISFYEKMQSDKGSIPDRFSAQQFSDYHSELNMSSLELGDSALYFCASRWGLAGLNTGELFFGEGSRLTVL.

This rearrangement joins TRBV2 to TRBJ1-5, with D hard to call. From germline, CDR1 is SNHLY and CDR2 FYNNEI. V lost 3 bases to trimming and J lost 4 bases, with 16 bases between them. CDR3 length: 16 residues. CDR3 region: CASSDLGRGRNQPQHF. CDR3 in DNA: TGTGCCAGCAGTGATCTTGGGCGGGGAAGGAATCAGCCCCAGCATTTT.

The rearrangement uses TRBV6-1 and TRBJ1-6; tentatively, D is TRBD1 (6 bases). Germline lookup yields CDR1 MNHNS and CDR2 SASEGT. This CDR3 spans 14 amino acids. V gave up 1 base and J gave up 11 bases, with 12 bases separating them. DNA for the CDR3: TGTGCCAGCAGTGAAGGCAGGGGCTGGACACCCCTCCACTTT. Its translation is CASSEGRGWTPLHF.

This clone was detected once. In DNA form, the CDR3 reads TGTGCCAGCAGTTACCGAGGAGCGGGGTTTAATGAGCAGTTCTTC. Residues: CASSYRGAGFNEQFF. The chain couples TRBV6-5 to TRBJ2-1; 7 bases align to TRBD2. The CDR3 length is 15 residues. Trimming removed 2 bases from V and 7 bases from J; junction bases left unmatched: 8. CDR1 MNHEY and CDR2 SVGAGI come from the germline V gene.

This clone was picked up one time. The genes are TRBV9 and TRBJ1-1; no clear D gene. The germline CDR1 and CDR2 sequences are SGDLS and YYNGEE. V was pared by 3 bases and J by 0 bases, with 15 bases between. This CDR3 is 16 amino acids long. In DNA form, the CDR3 reads TGTGCCAGCAGCGGGCACCGGGATCTTATGAACACTGAAGCTTTCTTT. Protein sequence: CASSGHRDLMNTEAFF.

The chain has TRBV5-8 and TRBJ1-2, with D unresolved. The CDR3 length is 15 residues. Between the trimmed V and J ends, which lost 0 bases and 6 bases, there was a span of 15 bases. CDR1 and CDR2 (germline): SGHTS, YDEGEE. CDR3 DNA: TGTGCCAGCAGCTTGGGAACCGGGGTAATAAATGGCTACACCTTC. Translated, it gives CASSLGTGVINGYTF.

The chain has TRBV11-2 and TRBJ2-7; D may be TRBD1 (5 bases). CDR1 and CDR2 (germline): SGHAT, FQNNGV. V shed 1 base and J shed 2 bases, with 9 bases lying between them. The CDR3 runs to 14 residues. The chain's CDR3 is CASSLGQMAYEQYF. The CDR3 region has the DNA TGTGCCAGCAGCTTAGGACAGATGGCCTACGAGCAGTACTTC.

The CDR3 nucleotides are TGTGCCAGCAGCCAAGATGCGGGGCTAGCGGGAGGGCCACCCTACGAGCAGTACTTC. This sequence encodes CASSQDAGLAGGPPYEQYF. The V gene is TRBV4-2, the J gene TRBJ2-7, with 12 bases fitting TRBD2. The CDR3 has 19 amino acids. V was pared by 0 bases and J by 2 bases, with 11 bases of the junction left unmatched. Germline V CDR1 and CDR2: LGHNA, YNFKEQ.

The chain is built from TRBV28 and TRBJ2-7, with TRBD2 identical over 12 bases. This CDR3 contains 14 residues. The junction had 3 bases not matched to a gene; V was cut back by 6 bases and J by 3 bases. Germline V CDR1 and CDR2: MDHEN, SYDVKM. In DNA form, the CDR3 reads TGTGCCAGCAGGACTAGCGGGAGCATCTACGAGCAGTACTTC. Its translation is CASRTSGSIYEQYF.

This clone was seen a single time. The rearrangement joins TRBV30 to TRBJ2-3, with 9 bases that match TRBD2. The trim removed 5 bases at V and 2 bases at J, leaving 20 bases unmatched. From germline, CDR1 is GTSNPN and CDR2 SVGIG (reference sequence). The CDR3 covers 19 residues. The CDR3 nucleotides are TGTGCCTGGGTGCCCGCCGGGACTAGCTGGTCTCTTGTCACAGATACGCAGTATTTT. Residues: CAWVPAGTSWSLVTDTQYF.

The chain combines TRBV10-2 with TRBJ1-5, with D perhaps matching TRBD1 (5 bases). This CDR3 has 14 residues. Trimming took 2 bases from V and 3 from J, leaving 8 bases between them. The V gene's germline CDR1 is WSHSY and CDR2 SAAADI. CDR3 sequence reads: CASSERQINQPQHF. The CDR3 coding sequence is TGCGCCAGCAGTGAGCGACAGATCAATCAGCCCCAGCATTTT.

V gene TRBV23-1 combines with J gene TRBJ2-2, with D maybe TRBD1 (6 bases). TRBV23-1 is noted as an ORF with a role that remains uncertain. CDR3 length: 17 residues. The V gene lost 1 base and the J gene lost 4 bases, with 16 bases spanning the gap. DNA of the CDR3: TGCGCCAGCAGTCAATTCTCCGGGACATGTGTCACCGGGGAGCTGTTTTTT. This sequence encodes CASSQFSGTCVTGELFF.

The rearrangement joins TRBV7-9 to TRBJ2-1; D possibly corresponds to TRBD2 (6 bases). V dropped 1 base and J dropped 9 bases, with 16 bases sitting between them. The CDR3 runs 15 residues. Looked up from germline, CDR1 is SEHNR and CDR2 is FQNEAQ (reference sequence). The CDR3 region has the DNA TGTGCCAGCAGCTTAGGCCGGGAGTGGGGCGGTGAGCAGTTCTTC. It codes for CASSLGREWGGEQFF.

The chain is built from TRBV18 and TRBJ1-6, with D possibly being TRBD1 (5 bases). CDR3 size: 12 residues. Looked up from germline, CDR1 is KGHSH and CDR2 is LQKENI. V lost 6 bases and J lost 7, with 7 bases in between. The CDR3 loop is CASSKGNSPLHF. The CDR3 region has the DNA TGTGCCAGCTCTAAGGGGAATTCACCCCTCCACTTT.

The chain is built from TRBV7-9 and TRBJ1-5; weak D call: TRBD1 (5 bases). Germline CDR1 reads SEHNR; CDR2 reads FQNEAQ (reference sequence). This CDR3 has 15 residues. V lost 0 bases to trimming and J lost 4 bases, with 10 bases between them. DNA of the CDR3: TGTGCCAGCAGCTTAGCGGGGGGGGTTAATCAGCCCCAGCATTTT. Its translation is CASSLAGGVNQPQHF.

This chain joins TRBV18 and TRBJ2-2; maybe TRBD1 (6 bases). V gave up 3 bases and J gave up 1 base, with 9 bases separating them. CDR1 is KGHSH and CDR2 is LQKENI in the germline V gene. This CDR3 has 15 amino acids. The CDR3 nucleotides read TGTGCCAGCTCACCTGTGACAGGGAACACCGGGGAGCTGTTTTTT. It is translated as CASSPVTGNTGELFF.

The J gene is TRBJ1-2, the V gene TRBV19, with 9 bases that match TRBD1. CDR3 length: 14 residues. The V gene end was trimmed by 4 bases and the J gene end by 4 bases; junction bases not matched to a gene: 4. The germline gives CDR1 LNHDA, CDR2 SQIVND (reference sequence). CDR3 residues: CASSRTGVLYGYTF. CDR3 DNA: TGTGCCAGTAGTAGGACAGGGGTCCTCTATGGCTACACCTTC.

This clone was picked up a small number of times. This chain joins TRBV28 and TRBJ1-5, with 8 bases lining up with TRBD1. The CDR3 covers 14 residues. Trimming cost V 3 bases and J 7 bases; bases outside gene matches: 5. Per the germline V gene, CDR1 is MDHEN and CDR2 is SYDVKM. The CDR3 DNA reads TGTGCCAGCAGTTTCCTCGGACAGGGCCAGCCCCAGCATTTT. It translates to CASSFLGQGQPQHF.

V gene TRBV5-1 combines with J gene TRBJ2-7; D might be TRBD1 (6 bases). The V gene's germline CDR1 is SGHRS and CDR2 YFSETQ. The CDR3 is 13 residues long. Trimming shortened V by 7 bases and J by 7 bases, and 18 bases separated the two germline ends. The CDR3 DNA reads TGCGCCAGCTCTACAACAGGGACGGGGGAGCAGTACTTC. Amino acids: CASSTTGTGEQYF.

J is TRBJ2-2 and V is TRBV7-9; no clear D gene. The CDR3 contains 14 residues. The germline gives CDR1 SEHNR, CDR2 FQNEAQ (reference sequence). V lost 0 bases and J 6 bases, leaving 8 bases between the germline ends. In nucleotides, the CDR3 is TGTGCCAGCAGCTTAGCCGTCACGGCCGGGGAGCTGTTTTTT. It codes for CASSLAVTAGELFF.

V gene TRBV4-1 combines with J gene TRBJ2-7; 9 positions match TRBD1. CDR3 length: 14 amino acids. Trimming at V came to 4 bases and at J to 4 bases, leaving 5 bases not matched to a gene. Germline loops: CDR1 MGHRA, CDR2 YSYEKL. This chain's CDR3 is CASSLPGQGYEQYF. DNA for the CDR3: TGCGCCAGCAGCCTCCCAGGACAGGGGTACGAGCAGTACTTC.